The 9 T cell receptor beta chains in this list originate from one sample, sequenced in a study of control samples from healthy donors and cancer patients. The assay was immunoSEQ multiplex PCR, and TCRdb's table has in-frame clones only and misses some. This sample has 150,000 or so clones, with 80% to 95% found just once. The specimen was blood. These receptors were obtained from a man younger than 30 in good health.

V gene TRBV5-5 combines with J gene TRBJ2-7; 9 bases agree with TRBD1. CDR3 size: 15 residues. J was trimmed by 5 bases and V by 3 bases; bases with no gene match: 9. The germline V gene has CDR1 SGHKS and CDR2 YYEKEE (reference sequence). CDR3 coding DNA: TGTGCCAGCAGCTCGGCACGGACAGGGGTCGACGAGCAGTACTTC. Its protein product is CASSSARTGVDEQYF.

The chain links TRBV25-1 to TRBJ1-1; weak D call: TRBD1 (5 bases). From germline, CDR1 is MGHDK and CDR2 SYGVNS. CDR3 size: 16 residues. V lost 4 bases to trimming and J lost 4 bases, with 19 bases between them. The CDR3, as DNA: TGTGCCAGCAGTGGGACAACACGGGAATTGGGCACTGAAGCTTTCTTT. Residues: CASSGTTRELGTEAFF. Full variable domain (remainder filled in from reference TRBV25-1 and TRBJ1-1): EADIYQTPRYLVIGTGKKITLECSQTMGHDKMYWYQQDPGMELHLIHYSYGVNSTEKGDLSSESTVSRIRTEHFPLTLESARPSHTSQYLCASSGTTRELGTEAFFGQGTRLTVV.

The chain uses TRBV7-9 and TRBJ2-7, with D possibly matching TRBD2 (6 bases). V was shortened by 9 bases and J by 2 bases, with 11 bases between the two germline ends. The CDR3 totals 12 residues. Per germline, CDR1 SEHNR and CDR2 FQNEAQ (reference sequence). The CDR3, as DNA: TGTGCCAGTCCAGGGAGGACCTACGAGCAGTACTTC. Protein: CASPGRTYEQYF.

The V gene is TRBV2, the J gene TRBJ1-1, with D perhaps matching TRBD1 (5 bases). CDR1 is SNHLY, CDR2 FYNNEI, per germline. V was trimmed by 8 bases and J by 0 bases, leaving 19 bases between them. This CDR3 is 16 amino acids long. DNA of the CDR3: TGTGCCAGCTCCCCGGGGGGTTATAGTTTGAACACTGAAGCTTTCTTT. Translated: CASSPGGYSLNTEAFF.

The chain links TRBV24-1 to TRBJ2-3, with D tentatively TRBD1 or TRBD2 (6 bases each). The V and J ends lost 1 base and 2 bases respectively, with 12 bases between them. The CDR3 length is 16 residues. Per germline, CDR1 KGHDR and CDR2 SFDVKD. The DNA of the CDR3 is TGTGCCACCAGTGATTTAGTAAGGGGGGACACAGATACGCAGTATTTT. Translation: CATSDLVRGDTDTQYF.

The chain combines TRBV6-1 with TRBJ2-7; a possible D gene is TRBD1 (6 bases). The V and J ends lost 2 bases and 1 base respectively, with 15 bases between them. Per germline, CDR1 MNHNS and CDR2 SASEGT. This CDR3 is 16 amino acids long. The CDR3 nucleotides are TGTGCCAGCAGTGAAAACCCCTGGGACACTTCCTACGAGCAGTACTTC. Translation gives CASSENPWDTSYEQYF.

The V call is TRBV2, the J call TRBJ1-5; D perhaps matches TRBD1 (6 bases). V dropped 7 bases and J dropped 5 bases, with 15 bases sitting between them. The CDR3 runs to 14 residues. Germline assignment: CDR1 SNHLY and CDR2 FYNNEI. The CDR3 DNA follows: TGTGCCAGCAATTTACAGGGTGGGGATCAGCCCCAGCATTTT. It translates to CASNLQGGDQPQHF.

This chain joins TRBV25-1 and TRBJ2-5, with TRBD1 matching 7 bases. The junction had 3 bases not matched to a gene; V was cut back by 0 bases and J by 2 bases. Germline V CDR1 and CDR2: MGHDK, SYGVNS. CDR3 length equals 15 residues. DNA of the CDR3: TGTGCCAGCAGTGAATATGGGACAGATCAAGAGACCCAGTACTTC. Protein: CASSEYGTDQETQYF.

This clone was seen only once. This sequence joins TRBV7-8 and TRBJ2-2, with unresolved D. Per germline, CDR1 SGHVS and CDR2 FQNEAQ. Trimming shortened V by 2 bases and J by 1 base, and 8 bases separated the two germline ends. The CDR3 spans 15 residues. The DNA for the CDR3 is TGTGCCAGCAGCTTATCCAGCTTGAACACCGGGGAGCTGTTTTTT. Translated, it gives CASSLSSLNTGELFF.